The following is a TCR beta chain sequence with its context. Since all of the isolated RNA was reverse transcribed, expressed TCRB transcripts were what got sequenced. The data were produced by immunoSEQ multiplex PCR, yet TCRdb's version contains in-frame clones alone and is incomplete. This repertoire shows about 360,000 clones, roughly an eighth found once; its top ten account for roughly 0.017%. This sample is drawn from a study of beta chain features in type 1 diabetes. CDR1 is SGHVS, CDR2 FQNEAQ, per germline. CDR3 size: 15 residues. The V end was cut by 4 bases, the J end by 3 bases, with 12 bases between.

The V call is TRBV7-8, the J call TRBJ2-2; D is perhaps TRBD1 (6 bases). The sequencing sample was made of naive CD4+ T cells from blood. The origin of this receptor is a man aged 18 to 30 in good health. CDR3 region: CASSSHGQYTGELFF. The CDR3 DNA reads as TGTGCCAGCAGCTCTCATGGACAGTACACCGGGGAGCTGTTTTTT.